One sample yielded the 26 T cell receptor beta chains listed below, sequenced in a study of blood T cell repertoires in COVID-19. Assay: immunoSEQ multiplex PCR; the TCRdb copy retains only in-frame clones and omits some. The profile covers about 150,000 clones, with 80% to 85% appearing a single time and roughly 8% taken by the ten largest. The specimen was PBMCs or T cells enriched from blood (not recorded which). Source of these receptors: a woman aged 50 to 60 who had recovered from COVID-19.

V is TRBV19 and J is TRBJ1-1; D is possibly TRBD1 (5 bases). This CDR3 has 16 residues. The germline V gene has CDR1 LNHDA and CDR2 SQIVND (reference sequence). Trimming removed 3 bases from V and 0 bases from J, with 14 bases in between. CDR3: CASSMGLGLMNTEAFF. The CDR3 DNA reads as TGTGCCAGTAGTATGGGACTGGGCCTCATGAACACTGAAGCTTTCTTT.

The genes are TRBV4-2 and TRBJ2-7; TRBD2 agrees at 9 bases. Germline V CDR1 and CDR2: LGHNA, YNFKEQ. The CDR3 loop spans 15 amino acids. Unmatched junction bases numbered 4, after V lost 2 bases and J lost 2 bases. The CDR3 sequence: CASSQSSGTTYEQYF. As DNA, the CDR3 is TGTGCCAGCAGCCAATCTAGCGGGACAACCTACGAGCAGTACTTC.

This clone was recorded once. This rearrangement joins TRBV2 to TRBJ1-5; 7 nucleotides align to TRBD1. CDR1 and CDR2 (germline): SNHLY, FYNNEI. The trim removed 6 bases at V and 1 base at J, leaving 6 bases unmatched. This CDR3 has 15 residues. CDR3 sequence reads: CASSPQGLSNQPQHF. The DNA for the CDR3 is TGTGCCAGCAGCCCACAGGGGCTAAGCAATCAGCCCCAGCATTTT.

This chain joins TRBV3-1 (or the pseudogene TRBV3-2) and TRBJ2-1, with 8 nucleotides matching TRBD1. J was trimmed by 0 bases and V by 3 bases; bases with no gene match: 4. CDR1 LGHDT and CDR2 YNNKEL come from the germline V gene (reference sequence). The CDR3 has 16 amino acids. The CDR3: CASSQYGQGSYNEQFF. Here the CDR3 DNA reads TGTGCCAGCAGCCAGTACGGACAGGGCTCCTACAATGAGCAGTTCTTC.

Comment on this clone: One end of the junction varies from germline; a read error may be responsible. The V and J genes are TRBV7-7 and TRBJ2-2; maybe TRBD1 (6 bases). From germline, CDR1 is SSHAT and CDR2 FNYEAQ (reference sequence). The CDR3 totals 15 residues. CDR3 sequence: CASSFLGQPFGELFF. The DNA of the CDR3 is TGTGCTAGCAGCTTTTTGGGACAACCATTTGGGGAGCTGTTTTTT.

The J gene is TRBJ2-3, the V gene TRBV27; 10 nucleotides match TRBD2. The CDR3 spans 13 residues. V gave up 6 bases and J gave up 7 bases; unmatched junction bases: 4. Germline CDR1 reads MNHEY; CDR2 reads SMNVEV (reference sequence). In DNA form, the CDR3 reads TGTGCCAGCAGGTGGACTAGCGGTTATACGCAGTATTTT. It translates to CASRWTSGYTQYF.

The CDR3 DNA reads as TGTGCCAGCAGTTACGTGGCGGTGGCCACCTACGAGCAGTACTTC. This sequence encodes CASSYVAVATYEQYF. The chain couples TRBV6-2 or TRBV6-3 to TRBJ2-7; D ambiguous. The CDR3 extends over 15 amino acids. CDR1 is MNHEY, CDR2 SVGEGT, per germline. The V and J ends lost 2 bases and 2 bases respectively, with 13 bases between them.

The chain employs TRBV5-1 and TRBJ2-5; D unclear. Trimming took 5 bases from V and 4 from J, leaving 9 bases between them. The CDR3 extends over 12 amino acids. CDR1 SGHRS and CDR2 YFSETQ come from the germline V gene. The CDR3 region is CASRDTSETQYF. The CDR3 nucleotides read TGCGCCAGCAGAGACACATCAGAGACCCAGTACTTC.

The rearrangement joins TRBV7-8 to TRBJ1-6; D is possibly TRBD1 (6 bases). The germline V gene encodes CDR1 SGHVS and CDR2 FQNEAQ. With 3 bases removed from V and 0 bases from J, the gap between germline ends came to 6 bases. This CDR3 region has 15 residues. CDR3 bases: TGTGCCAGCAGCTTGGACAGCTCCTATAATTCACCCCTCCACTTT. Translated, it gives CASSLDSSYNSPLHF.

The chain links TRBV6-5 to TRBJ2-7; D is possibly TRBD2 (6 bases). This CDR3 is built from 13 residues. Germline loops: CDR1 MNHEY, CDR2 SVGAGI. V shed 10 bases and J shed 5 bases, with 18 bases lying between them. The CDR3 spells CATTEGQWDEQYF. DNA of the CDR3: TGTGCCACTACGGAGGGGCAGTGGGACGAGCAGTACTTC.

On this clone: Other DNA sequences from this sample encode an identical CDR3 as well. The chain couples TRBV6-5 to TRBJ1-4, with TRBD1 identical over 7 bases. V was clipped by 4 bases and J by 5 bases; unmatched bases: 4. CDR1 and CDR2 (germline): MNHEY, SVGAGI. This CDR3 comprises 14 residues. CDR3 DNA: TGTGCCAGCAGTTCCGGGACAGCAAATGAAAAACTGTTTTTT. Amino acids: CASSSGTANEKLFF.

The chain uses TRBV7-3 and TRBJ2-3, with D tentatively TRBD2 (5 bases). Trimming stripped 2 bases from V and 3 bases from J, with 9 bases between. This CDR3 comprises 14 residues. Germline lookup yields CDR1 SGHTA and CDR2 FQGTGA. The CDR3 loop is CASSLGGRTDTQYF. In DNA form, the CDR3 reads TGTGCCAGCAGCTTAGGAGGTCGGACAGATACGCAGTATTTT.

The chain couples TRBV6-5 to TRBJ2-7, with no clear D. This CDR3 is built from 15 residues. Germline V gene sequence: CDR1 MNHEY, CDR2 SVGAGI. Trimming pared 6 bases from V and 2 bases from J, leaving 17 bases between. The CDR3 bases are TGTGCCAGCAGCTTTCTCGTTTCTAGTACCTACGAGCAGTACTTC. Its translation is CASSFLVSSTYEQYF.

The chain recombines TRBV10-3 with TRBJ1-1, with D perhaps TRBD1 (6 bases). This CDR3 has 13 amino acids. The V and J ends lost 3 bases and 7 bases respectively, with 12 bases between them. Germline-derived CDR1 and CDR2 are ENHRY and SYGVKD. The CDR3 DNA reads TGTGCCATCAGTGAAGGGGGTAGGGTTGAAGCTTTCTTT. Translated, it gives CAISEGGRVEAFF.

This clone was detected only once. The rearrangement links TRBV7-3 to TRBJ2-3; 8 bases are a match to TRBD2. The germline V gene encodes CDR1 SGHTA and CDR2 FQGTGA. Trimming at V came to 1 base and at J to 4 bases, leaving 7 bases not matched to a gene. The CDR3 has 16 amino acids. The CDR3 reads CASSLREAGGADTQYF. Here the CDR3 DNA reads TGTGCCAGCAGCTTAAGGGAGGCGGGAGGCGCAGATACGCAGTATTTT.

This clone was observed a few times. The gene calls are TRBV2 and TRBJ2-3; 7 nucleotides align to TRBD1. From germline, CDR1 is SNHLY and CDR2 FYNNEI. V lost 7 bases and J lost 0; bases outside the gene matches: 7. The CDR3 runs to 15 residues. The CDR3 DNA sequence: TGTGCCAGCACCCTACAGGGGCTAAGCACAGATACGCAGTATTTT. This gives the protein CASTLQGLSTDTQYF. Looking up the rest from reference TRBV2 and TRBJ2-3 gives the full variable domain: EPEVTQTPSHQVTQMGQEVILRCVPISNHLYFYWYRQILGQKVEFLVSFYNNEISEKSEIFDDQFSVERPDGSNFTLKIRSTKLEDSAMYFCASTLQGLSTDTQYFGPGTRLTVL.

The chain couples TRBV6-5 to TRBJ2-7; no clear D gene. Between the trimmed V and J ends, which lost 8 bases and 2 bases, there was a span of 13 bases. Germline V gene sequence: CDR1 MNHEY, CDR2 SVGAGI. The CDR3 covers 13 residues. The CDR3 region has the DNA TGTGCCAGCCCGAAGCCTGAGGCCTACGAGCAGTACTTC. Translating gives CASPKPEAYEQYF.

The genes are TRBV7-2 and TRBJ2-7; 7 positions match TRBD2. The CDR3 has 12 residues. V lost 4 bases and J lost 6; bases outside the gene matches: 3. CDR1 SGHTA and CDR2 FQGNSA come from the germline V gene. CDR3 loop: CASSSGLSEQYF. DNA for the CDR3: TGTGCCAGCAGCTCGGGACTATCCGAGCAGTACTTC.

The chain joins TRBV27 to TRBJ2-7; TRBD1 matches at 8 bases. The CDR3 contains 15 residues. V lost 2 bases, J lost 4 bases, and 7 bases stayed unmatched. Per the germline V gene, CDR1 is MNHEY and CDR2 is SMNVEV (reference sequence). CDR3 sequence (DNA): TGTGCCAGCAGTTTAAAGACAGGGGTTACGTACGAGCAGTACTTC. Protein: CASSLKTGVTYEQYF.

V is TRBV7-9 and J is TRBJ2-3, with 8 bases that match TRBD2. CDR3 length: 15 amino acids. J gave up 6 bases and V 1 base, and 6 bases lay outside the gene matches. CDR1 is SEHNR, CDR2 FQNEAQ, per germline (reference sequence). In DNA form, the CDR3 reads TGTGCCAGCAGCTTAGGTGGGACTAGTCTGGATACGCAGTATTTT. This sequence encodes CASSLGGTSLDTQYF.

The V call is TRBV7-8, the J call TRBJ1-6; 7 bases map to TRBD1. This CDR3 comprises 14 residues. CDR1 and CDR2 (germline): SGHVS, FQNEAQ. Trimming removed 5 bases from V and 6 bases from J; junction bases left unmatched: 4. Here the CDR3 DNA reads TGTGCCAGCAGCACGGGACAGCCTAATTCACCCCTCCACTTT. Its protein product is CASSTGQPNSPLHF.

The CDR3 DNA is TGTGCCAGCAGTGGAGTAAACTACACCTTC. It codes for CASSGVNYTF. The chain combines TRBV6-4 with TRBJ1-2, with D uncertain. The germline V gene has CDR1 MRHNA and CDR2 SNTAGT. The CDR3 has 10 residues. V dropped 4 bases and J dropped 10 bases, with 7 bases sitting between them.

The V call is TRBV6-5, the J call TRBJ1-2; D gene uncertain. The CDR3 is 14 residues long. The germline V and J ends were trimmed by 0 bases and 8 bases, with 13 bases remaining between them. Germline V gives CDR1 MNHEY, CDR2 SVGAGI. CDR3 sequence reads: CASSYSEGSAGYTF. The CDR3 DNA reads as TGTGCCAGCAGTTACTCTGAGGGCTCGGCCGGCTACACCTTC.

The rearrangement uses TRBV11-3 and TRBJ2-2; a weak D match, TRBD1 (6 bases). V shed 5 bases and J shed 2 bases, with 12 bases lying between them. From germline, CDR1 is SGHNT and CDR2 YENEEA. The CDR3 contains 15 residues. The CDR3 loop reads CASSPQGTNTGELFF. The CDR3 nucleotides read TGTGCCAGCAGCCCTCAGGGGACCAACACCGGGGAGCTGTTTTTT.

V is TRBV2 and J is TRBJ2-1; unclear D gene. The germline V gene encodes CDR1 SNHLY and CDR2 FYNNEI. This CDR3 region has 14 residues. The V end lost 7 bases, the J end lost 0 bases, and 10 bases lay between the germline ends. CDR3 nucleotides: TGTGCCAGCACCTCGCGGAGCTCCTACAATGAGCAGTTCTTC. It encodes CASTSRSSYNEQFF.

The chain recombines TRBV7-9 with TRBJ2-7; 8 bases are a match to TRBD2. Trimming at V came to 6 bases and at J to 0 bases, leaving 7 bases not matched to a gene. This CDR3 is 15 amino acids long. Germline CDR1 SEHNR, CDR2 FQNEAQ (reference sequence). CDR3 region: CASSSLAGNSYEQYF. CDR3 in DNA: TGTGCCAGCAGTTCATTAGCGGGAAACTCCTACGAGCAGTACTTC.